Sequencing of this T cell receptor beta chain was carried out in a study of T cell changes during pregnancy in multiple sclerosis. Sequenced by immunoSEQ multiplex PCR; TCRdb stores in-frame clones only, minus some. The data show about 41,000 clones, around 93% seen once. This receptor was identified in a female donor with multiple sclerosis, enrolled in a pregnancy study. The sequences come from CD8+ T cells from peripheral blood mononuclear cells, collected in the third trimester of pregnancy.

The CDR3 loop is CASSEGDRGLQPQHF. In DNA, the CDR3 is TGTGCCAGCAGTGAAGGGGACAGGGGGCTTCAGCCCCAGCATTTT. V gene TRBV6-1 combines with J gene TRBJ1-5; TRBD1 aligns across 12 bases. The CDR3 runs 15 residues. Germline V gene sequence: CDR1 MNHNS, CDR2 SASEGT. Trimming cost V 1 base and J 6 bases; bases outside gene matches: 1.